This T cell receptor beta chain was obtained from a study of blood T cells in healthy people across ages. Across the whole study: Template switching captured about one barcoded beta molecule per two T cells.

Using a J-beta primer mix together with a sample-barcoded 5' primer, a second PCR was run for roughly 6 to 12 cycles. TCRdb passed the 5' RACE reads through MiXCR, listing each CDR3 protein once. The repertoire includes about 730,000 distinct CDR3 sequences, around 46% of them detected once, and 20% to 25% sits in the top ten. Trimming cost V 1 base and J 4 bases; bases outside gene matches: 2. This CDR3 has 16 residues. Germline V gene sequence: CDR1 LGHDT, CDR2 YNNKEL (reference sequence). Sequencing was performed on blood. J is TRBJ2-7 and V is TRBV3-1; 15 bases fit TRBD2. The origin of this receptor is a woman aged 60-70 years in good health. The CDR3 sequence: CASSQGTSGRGYEQYF. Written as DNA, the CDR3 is TGTGCCAGCAGCCAAGGGACTAGCGGGAGGGGGTACGAGCAGTACTTC.